A selection of T cell receptor beta chains follows, all from one sample in a study of OX40 agonist ivuxolimab in advanced cancers. The protocol was immunoSEQ multiplex PCR, while the TCRdb copy is restricted to in-frame clones and leaves out a portion. The sample carries more than 40,000 clones, more than 70% recorded once. Material: CD4+ or CD8+ T cells sorted from blood, obtained in a trial of the OX40 agonist ivuxolimab. Receptors originate from an adult with an advanced solid tumor such as melanoma, head and neck, liver or kidney cancer. Each CDR3 is given with its conserved first and last residue. The D gene is left open where the match is weak. Size is stated for part of the rows, as once, few or many counts, or as a class when the clone is expanded.

J gene: TRBJ2-5
V gene: TRBV29-1
D gene: NA
clone size: once
CDR3 DNA: TGCGCTACCAGGGTCGGGGAGACCCAGTACTTC
CDR3 protein: CATRVGETQYF

J gene: TRBJ1-1
V gene: TRBV4-2
D gene: NA
clone size: NA
CDR3 DNA: TGTGCCAGCAGCCAAGATAAATACACTGAAGCTTTCTTT
CDR3 protein: CASSQDKYTEAFF

J gene: TRBJ1-5
V gene: TRBV28
D gene: NA
clone size: NA
CDR3 DNA: TGTGCCAGCGGAGCGTGGGGGCAAGGCAATCAGCCCCAGCATTTT
CDR3 protein: CASGAWGQGNQPQHF

J gene: TRBJ1-3
V gene: TRBV5-1
D gene: NA
clone size: NA
CDR3 DNA: TGCGCCAGCAGCTTGGGTTTCCTCTCTGGAAACACCATATATTTT
CDR3 protein: CASSLGFLSGNTIYF

J gene: TRBJ2-7
V gene: TRBV25-1
D gene: TRBD1
clone size: NA
CDR3 DNA: TGTGCCAGCAGTGGACAGGGGGTTGGCGAGCAGTACTTC
CDR3 protein: CASSGQGVGEQYF

J gene: TRBJ2-1
V gene: TRBV5-4
D gene: NA
clone size: NA
CDR3 DNA: TGTGCCAGCAGCTTACCCCCCGGGACCGGGTCCTATGAGCAGTTCTTC
CDR3 protein: CASSLPPGTGSYEQFF

J gene: TRBJ2-7
V gene: TRBV7-7
D gene: NA
clone size: NA
CDR3 DNA: TGTGCTAGCAGCTTAGAGGGCAGTCCCGAGCAGTACTTC
CDR3 protein: CASSLEGSPEQYF

J gene: TRBJ2-7
V gene: TRBV7-3
D gene: NA
clone size: once
CDR3 DNA: TGTGCCAGCAGCTCACTCATTTACCTAAGGGGGGCCACGAGTTACGAGCAGTACTTC
CDR3 protein: CASSSLIYLRGATSYEQYF

J gene: TRBJ1-5
V gene: TRBV7-2
D gene: NA
clone size: NA
CDR3 DNA: TGTGCCAGCAGCTTAGAAGGGGAGCACAATCAGCCCCAGCATTTT
CDR3 protein: CASSLEGEHNQPQHF

J gene: TRBJ2-7
V gene: TRBV7-2
D gene: NA
clone size: NA
CDR3 DNA: TGTGCCAGCAGCCCTACTTTACCCGAGCAGTACTTC
CDR3 protein: CASSPTLPEQYF

J gene: TRBJ2-1
V gene: TRBV7-2
D gene: NA
clone size: NA
CDR3 DNA: TGTGCCAGCAGCCTCCCCAATGAGCAGTTCTTC
CDR3 protein: CASSLPNEQFF

J gene: TRBJ2-1
V gene: TRBV27
D gene: NA
clone size: NA
CDR3 DNA: TGTGCCAGCAGCCGAACTAGCTTAGTAGATGGCAGTGAGCAGTTCTTC
CDR3 protein: CASSRTSLVDGSEQFF

J gene: TRBJ2-4
V gene: TRBV9
D gene: NA
clone size: NA
CDR3 DNA: TGTGCCAGCAGCGCCACCGGGACAGCCAAAAACATTCAGTACTTC
CDR3 protein: CASSATGTAKNIQYF

J gene: TRBJ1-1
V gene: TRBV7-2
D gene: TRBD1
clone size: NA
CDR3 DNA: TGTGCCAGCAGCTTAGCGAGGGGGCCTGAAGCTTTCTTT
CDR3 protein: CASSLARGPEAFF

J gene: TRBJ2-1
V gene: TRBV6-1
D gene: TRBD1
clone size: NA
CDR3 DNA: TGTGCCAGCAGTCCCGGTTGGACAGGGTACAATGAGCAGTTCTTC
CDR3 protein: CASSPGWTGYNEQFF

J gene: TRBJ2-5
V gene: TRBV5-1
D gene: NA
clone size: NA
CDR3 DNA: TGCGCCAGCAGCATGTGGCCCGGGACTCAACCTCAAGAGACCCAGTACTTC
CDR3 protein: CASSMWPGTQPQETQYF

J gene: TRBJ2-7
V gene: TRBV7-2
D gene: NA
clone size: few
CDR3 DNA: TGTGCCAGCAGCTTGGGGGGTTACTCGACAGGGCAAGGGCAGTACTTC
CDR3 protein: CASSLGGYSTGQGQYF

J gene: TRBJ1-2
V gene: TRBV19
D gene: TRBD1
clone size: NA
CDR3 DNA: TGTGCCAGTAGAGACTCCCGGACAGGGAGATATGGCTACACCTTC
CDR3 protein: CASRDSRTGRYGYTF

J gene: TRBJ2-1
V gene: TRBV7-2
D gene: TRBD2
clone size: NA
CDR3 DNA: TGTGCCAGCAGCGCGGGCGGGAGGGCCTTCTATGAGCAGTTCTTC
CDR3 protein: CASSAGGRAFYEQFF

J gene: TRBJ2-3
V gene: TRBV29-1
D gene: NA
clone size: NA
CDR3 DNA: TGCAGCGTTGAGGACCGTAGCTATCGAAGAGGAGGAGATACGCAGTATTTT
CDR3 protein: CSVEDRSYRRGGDTQYF

J gene: TRBJ2-2
V gene: TRBV6-1
D gene: NA
clone size: NA
CDR3 DNA: TGTGCCAGCATCAAGCGGGTAAACACCGGGGAGCTGTTTTTT
CDR3 protein: CASIKRVNTGELFF

J gene: TRBJ1-1
V gene: TRBV4-2
D gene: NA
clone size: NA
CDR3 DNA: TGTGCCAGCAGACCCAACCCAGGGGCAGGAACTGAAGCTTTCTTT
CDR3 protein: CASRPNPGAGTEAFF

J gene: TRBJ1-2
V gene: TRBV29-1
D gene: TRBD1
clone size: NA
CDR3 DNA: TGCAGCGTTTTACAGGGGGACGGCTATGGCTACACCTTC
CDR3 protein: CSVLQGDGYGYTF

J gene: TRBJ1-5
V gene: TRBV2
D gene: TRBD1
clone size: NA
CDR3 DNA: TGTGCCAGCAGGGAAGGGACAGTGGGTCAGCCCCAGCATTTT
CDR3 protein: CASREGTVGQPQHF

J gene: TRBJ2-3
V gene: TRBV7-9
D gene: TRBD2
clone size: NA
CDR3 DNA: TGTGCCAGCAGCTTAACAGCGGGAGGCCACCCGGGTGATACGCAGTATTTT
CDR3 protein: CASSLTAGGHPGDTQYF

J gene: TRBJ2-7
V gene: TRBV7-3
D gene: TRBD2
clone size: NA
CDR3 DNA: TGTGCCAGCAGCTCCAGGGGACTAGCGGGAGACGAGCAGTACTTC
CDR3 protein: CASSSRGLAGDEQYF

J gene: TRBJ1-3
V gene: TRBV29-1
D gene: NA
clone size: NA
CDR3 DNA: TGCAGCGCTCACAGGGACTCTGGAAACACCATATATTTT
CDR3 protein: CSAHRDSGNTIYF

J gene: TRBJ2-7
V gene: TRBV10-3
D gene: TRBD2
clone size: NA
CDR3 DNA: TGTGCCATCAGCCTACTAGCGGGAGGGCCCCGCGAGCAGTACTTC
CDR3 protein: CAISLLAGGPREQYF

J gene: TRBJ1-1
V gene: TRBV6-5
D gene: NA
clone size: NA
CDR3 DNA: TGTGCCAGCACCAATGGGGATCTGAACACTGAAGCTTTCTTT
CDR3 protein: CASTNGDLNTEAFF

J gene: TRBJ1-4
V gene: TRBV7-9
D gene: TRBD1
clone size: NA
CDR3 DNA: TGTGCCAGCAGCTCACAGGGGAGGACAACTAATGAAAAACTGTTTTTT
CDR3 protein: CASSSQGRTTNEKLFF

J gene: TRBJ1-1
V gene: TRBV19
D gene: NA
clone size: NA
CDR3 DNA: TGTGCCAGTAGTGGTACAGGCGCTGGGAGGACTGAAGCTTTCTTT
CDR3 protein: CASSGTGAGRTEAFF

J gene: TRBJ1-1
V gene: TRBV9
D gene: NA
clone size: NA
CDR3 DNA: TGTGCCAGCAGCGTAGCTGCATGGGGGAACTCTGAAGCTTTCTTT
CDR3 protein: CASSVAAWGNSEAFF

J gene: TRBJ2-1
V gene: TRBV29-1
D gene: TRBD1
clone size: NA
CDR3 DNA: TGCAGCGTAGAAGGGACAGACAATGAGCAGTTCTTC
CDR3 protein: CSVEGTDNEQFF

J gene: TRBJ1-2
V gene: TRBV20-1
D gene: NA
clone size: NA
CDR3 DNA: TGCAGTGCTGCTAGAGATTATGGCTACACCTTC
CDR3 protein: CSAARDYGYTF

J gene: TRBJ2-2
V gene: TRBV30
D gene: NA
clone size: few
CDR3 DNA: TGTGCCTGGAGTTCTGAGGCCGGGGAGCTGTTTTTT
CDR3 protein: CAWSSEAGELFF

J gene: TRBJ2-4
V gene: TRBV19
D gene: TRBD2
clone size: NA
CDR3 DNA: TGTGCCAGTACGGTGGCTAGCGGCGCCAAAAACATTCAGTACTTC
CDR3 protein: CASTVASGAKNIQYF

J gene: TRBJ2-1
V gene: TRBV28
D gene: NA
clone size: NA
CDR3 DNA: TGTGCCAGCAATGGCGGGTCGTCCTACAATGAGCAGTTCTTC
CDR3 protein: CASNGGSSYNEQFF

J gene: TRBJ2-7
V gene: TRBV5-1
D gene: NA
clone size: NA
CDR3 DNA: TGCGCCAGCAGCTTGGAGGGACGGCCGGGGCCCTACGAGCAGTACTTC
CDR3 protein: CASSLEGRPGPYEQYF

J gene: TRBJ2-3
V gene: TRBV14
D gene: NA
clone size: NA
CDR3 DNA: TGTGCCAGCAGCCCATTTAGCGGAGCAGATACGCAGTATTTT
CDR3 protein: CASSPFSGADTQYF

J gene: TRBJ2-2
V gene: TRBV10-3
D gene: NA
clone size: NA
CDR3 DNA: TGTGCCATCAGTGAGTCGCAAGGGGCGCGCACCGGGGAGCTGTTTTTT
CDR3 protein: CAISESQGARTGELFF

J gene: TRBJ2-5
V gene: TRBV10-2
D gene: NA
clone size: NA
CDR3 DNA: TGCGCCAGCAATCACCGGGGCGGACAAGAGACCCAGTACTTC
CDR3 protein: CASNHRGGQETQYF

J gene: TRBJ2-5
V gene: TRBV28
D gene: NA
clone size: NA
CDR3 DNA: TGTGCCAGCAGTTTAGCCGGGGGTGCGGTAGAGACCCAGTACTTC
CDR3 protein: CASSLAGGAVETQYF

J gene: TRBJ1-5
V gene: TRBV28
D gene: NA
clone size: once
CDR3 DNA: TGTGCCAGCAGTTTATACACAGAGGCCCAGCCCCAGCATTTT
CDR3 protein: CASSLYTEAQPQHF

J gene: TRBJ1-3
V gene: TRBV2
D gene: NA
clone size: once
CDR3 DNA: TGTGCCAGCAGTGAAGTTGGGGGGGCCCGGGGTTGGAGCACCATATATTTT
CDR3 protein: CASSEVGGARGWSTIYF

J gene: TRBJ1-2
V gene: TRBV7-9
D gene: NA
clone size: NA
CDR3 DNA: TGTGCCAGCAGCTTAGCCGGTGGGGATGGCTACACCTTC
CDR3 protein: CASSLAGGDGYTF

J gene: TRBJ2-1
V gene: TRBV30
D gene: NA
clone size: NA
CDR3 DNA: TGTGCCTGGAGTGGCTCATTAACCTACAATGAGCAGTTCTTC
CDR3 protein: CAWSGSLTYNEQFF

J gene: TRBJ2-7
V gene: TRBV28
D gene: TRBD2
clone size: NA
CDR3 DNA: TGTGCCAGCACCCCGAGCGGGAGTAGGTACGAGCAGTACTTC
CDR3 protein: CASTPSGSRYEQYF

J gene: TRBJ2-3
V gene: TRBV19
D gene: NA
clone size: NA
CDR3 DNA: TGTGCCAGTAGTATACAGGGGAGTGGAGATACGCAGTATTTT
CDR3 protein: CASSIQGSGDTQYF

J gene: TRBJ2-5
V gene: TRBV18
D gene: TRBD2
clone size: NA
CDR3 DNA: TGTGCCAGCTCACCAGACCTCCGGGAGGTTCGAGAGACCCAGTACTTC
CDR3 protein: CASSPDLREVRETQYF

J gene: TRBJ2-6
V gene: TRBV28
D gene: NA
clone size: NA
CDR3 DNA: TGTGCCAGCACCCCGGGAGGGGCCAACGTCCTGACTTTC
CDR3 protein: CASTPGGANVLTF

J gene: TRBJ2-7
V gene: TRBV14
D gene: TRBD1
clone size: NA
CDR3 DNA: TGTGCCAGCAGCCCCGGACAGGGGTGGTATGAGCAGTACTTC
CDR3 protein: CASSPGQGWYEQYF

J gene: TRBJ2-7
V gene: TRBV6-1
D gene: TRBD2
clone size: NA
CDR3 DNA: TGTGCCAGCATAGTTGGTAGCGGGAGATTATACGAGCAGTACTTC
CDR3 protein: CASIVGSGRLYEQYF

J gene: TRBJ2-1
V gene: TRBV5-4
D gene: NA
clone size: NA
CDR3 DNA: TGTGCCAGCAGTTCGACTGGGGGACTTTACAATGAGCAGTTCTTC
CDR3 protein: CASSSTGGLYNEQFF

J gene: TRBJ2-4
V gene: TRBV6-5
D gene: NA
clone size: NA
CDR3 DNA: TGTGCCAGCAGGGTAGGGAGTGGGGCCAAAAACATTCAGTACTTC
CDR3 protein: CASRVGSGAKNIQYF

J gene: TRBJ1-2
V gene: TRBV19
D gene: NA
clone size: few
CDR3 DNA: TGTGCCAGTAGGGACAGACACTATGGCTACACCTTC
CDR3 protein: CASRDRHYGYTF

J gene: TRBJ2-3
V gene: TRBV7-6
D gene: NA
clone size: NA
CDR3 DNA: TGTGCCAGCAGCTTAGGCCACACAGATACGCAGTATTTT
CDR3 protein: CASSLGHTDTQYF